This T cell receptor (beta chain) was captured by sequencing in a study of cytomegalovirus exposure and HLA in healthy donors. Study-wide points: In a later analysis, HLA-associated beta chains showed higher expansion and lower generation probabilities than comparable chains.

Although they were nominally healthy when sampled, donors likely had unrecorded immune exposures. Notes on this clone: Its cognate antigen is unknown.

The primer mix had 60 Vbeta and 13 Jbeta primers. Assay: immunoSEQ multiplex PCR; the TCRdb copy retains only in-frame clones and omits some. The sample consists of 160,000 or so clones, roughly 80% of them appearing once. Germline V lookup: CDR1 KGHSH, CDR2 LQKENI. The CDR3 runs 15 residues. V was clipped by 3 bases and J by 5 bases, with 16 bases between them. The sequence came from a middle-aged man in good health and CMV-seronegative. Sequenced: PBMCs. The V gene is TRBV18, the J gene TRBJ1-1; D is uncertain. The CDR3 reads CASSPLEGGGTEAFF. In DNA, the CDR3 is TGTGCCAGCTCACCGCTAGAAGGAGGAGGTACTGAAGCTTTCTTT.